The entry below gives a single TCR beta chain sequence along with its context. Its specificity is not known. Sequencing used immunoSEQ multiplex PCR; TCRdb keeps in-frame clones, though not all of them. The sample has 730,000 or so clones; 60% to 80% are singletons. This sample is drawn from a study of shared clonotypes between healthy human individuals. Study findings and constraints: Compared with memory subsets, naive subsets generally had larger estimated richness.

The CDR3 length is 14 residues. Germline V lookup: CDR1 WSHSY, CDR2 SAAADI. V lost 7 bases to trimming and J lost 0 bases, with 13 bases between them. The V call is TRBV10-2, the J call TRBJ2-7, with D perhaps matching TRBD1 or TRBD2 (5 bases each). The sequenced material came from memory CD4+ T cells sorted from blood. Subset indicated: CD45RA-negative fraction. The receptor comes from a woman aged 25 to 39 in good health. CDR3 DNA: TGCGCCAGCATCCTGGGACGTAGCTCCTACGAGCAGTACTTC. Translated, it gives CASILGRSSYEQYF.